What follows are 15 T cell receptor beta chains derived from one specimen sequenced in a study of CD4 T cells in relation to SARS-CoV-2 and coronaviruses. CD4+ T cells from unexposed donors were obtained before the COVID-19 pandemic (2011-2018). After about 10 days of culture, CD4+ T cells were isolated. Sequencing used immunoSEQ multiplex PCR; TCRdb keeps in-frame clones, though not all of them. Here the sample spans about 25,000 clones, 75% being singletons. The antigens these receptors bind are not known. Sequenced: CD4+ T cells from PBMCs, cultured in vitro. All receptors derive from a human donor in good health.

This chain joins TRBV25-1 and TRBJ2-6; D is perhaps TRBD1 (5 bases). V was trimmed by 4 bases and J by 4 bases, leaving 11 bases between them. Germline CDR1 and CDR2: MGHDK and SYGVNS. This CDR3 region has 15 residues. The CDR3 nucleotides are TGTGCCAGCAGTGCCGAAGGGGCCGGGGCCAACGTCCTGACTTTC. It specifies CASSAEGAGANVLTF.

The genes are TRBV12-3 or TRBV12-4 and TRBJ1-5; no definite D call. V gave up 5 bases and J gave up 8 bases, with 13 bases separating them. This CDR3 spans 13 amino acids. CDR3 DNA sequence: TGTGCCAGCAGTCGGGCCTGGGGAGAGCCCCAGCATTTT. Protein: CASSRAWGEPQHF.

Here the CDR3 DNA reads TGCGCCAGCAGCTCTGACCTTAATGAAAAACTGTTTTTT. Its protein is CASSSDLNEKLFF. The rearrangement uses TRBV5-1 and TRBJ1-4, with D uncertain. The CDR3 is 13 residues long. Germline V gene lookup returns CDR1 SGHRS and CDR2 YFSETQ. Trimming took off 3 bases at V and 4 bases at J, with 7 bases between the two ends.

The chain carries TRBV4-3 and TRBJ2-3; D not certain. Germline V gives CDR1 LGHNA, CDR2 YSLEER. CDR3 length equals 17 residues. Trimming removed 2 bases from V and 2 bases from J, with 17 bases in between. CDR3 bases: TGCGCCAGCAGCCAAAGGAGTGCCCAAGCGACCACAGATACGCAGTATTTT. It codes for CASSQRSAQATTDTQYF.

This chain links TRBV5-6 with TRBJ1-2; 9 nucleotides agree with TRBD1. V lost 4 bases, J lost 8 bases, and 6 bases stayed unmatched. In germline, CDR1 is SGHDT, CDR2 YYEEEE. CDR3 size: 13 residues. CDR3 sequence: CASSIQGAGGYTF. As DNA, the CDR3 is TGTGCCAGCAGCATACAGGGGGCCGGCGGCTACACCTTC.

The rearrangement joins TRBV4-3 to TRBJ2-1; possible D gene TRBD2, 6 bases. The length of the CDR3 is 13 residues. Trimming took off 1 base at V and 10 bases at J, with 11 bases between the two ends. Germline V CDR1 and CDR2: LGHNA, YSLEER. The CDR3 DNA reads TGCGCCAGCAGCCAAGCCCCCGGAGGGGAGCAGTTCTTC. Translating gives CASSQAPGGEQFF.

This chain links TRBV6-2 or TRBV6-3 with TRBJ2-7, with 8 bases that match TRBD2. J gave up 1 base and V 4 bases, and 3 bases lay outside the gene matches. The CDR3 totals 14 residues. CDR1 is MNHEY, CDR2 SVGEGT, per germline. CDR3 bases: TGTGCCAGCAGTTCGACTAGCGAATCCTACGAGCAGTACTTC. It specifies CASSSTSESYEQYF.

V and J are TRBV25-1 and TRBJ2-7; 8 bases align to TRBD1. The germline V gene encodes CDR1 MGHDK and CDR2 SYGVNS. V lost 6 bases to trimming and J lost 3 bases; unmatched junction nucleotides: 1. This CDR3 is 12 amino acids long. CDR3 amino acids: CASRDRVYEQYF. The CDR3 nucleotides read TGTGCCAGCAGGGACAGGGTCTACGAGCAGTACTTC.

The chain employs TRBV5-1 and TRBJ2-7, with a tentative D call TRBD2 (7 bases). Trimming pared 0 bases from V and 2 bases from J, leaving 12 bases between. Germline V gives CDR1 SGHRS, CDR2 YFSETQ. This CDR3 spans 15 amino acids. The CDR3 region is CASSLVGGATYEQYF. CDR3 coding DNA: TGCGCCAGCAGCTTGGTAGGGGGGGCCACCTACGAGCAGTACTTC.

The CDR3 sequence is CASSYLETQYF. CDR3 nucleotides: TGTGCCAGCAGTTACCTGGAGACCCAGTACTTC. The chain combines TRBV6-5 with TRBJ2-5; D is undetermined. The CDR3 is made up of 11 amino acids. The germline gives CDR1 MNHEY, CDR2 SVGAGI. The V end was cut by 2 bases, the J end by 5 bases, with 3 bases between.

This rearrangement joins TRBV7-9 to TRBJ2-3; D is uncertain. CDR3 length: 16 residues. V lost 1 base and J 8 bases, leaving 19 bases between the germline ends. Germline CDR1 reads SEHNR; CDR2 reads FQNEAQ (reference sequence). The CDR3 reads CASSLEGELRTGTQYF. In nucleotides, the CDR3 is TGTGCCAGCAGCTTAGAGGGTGAGCTTCGCACTGGTACGCAGTATTTT.

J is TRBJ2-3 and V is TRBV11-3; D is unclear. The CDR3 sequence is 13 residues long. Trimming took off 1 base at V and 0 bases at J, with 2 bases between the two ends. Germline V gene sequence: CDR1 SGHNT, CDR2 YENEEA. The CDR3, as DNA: TGTGCCAGCAGCTTAGTAAGCACAGATACGCAGTATTTT. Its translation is CASSLVSTDTQYF.

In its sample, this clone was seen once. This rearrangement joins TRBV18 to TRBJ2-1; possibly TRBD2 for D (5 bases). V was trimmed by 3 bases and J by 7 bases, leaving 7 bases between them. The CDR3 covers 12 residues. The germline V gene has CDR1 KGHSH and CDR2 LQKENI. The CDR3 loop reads CASSPRENEQFF. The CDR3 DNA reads TGTGCCAGCTCACCCCGGGAAAATGAGCAGTTCTTC.

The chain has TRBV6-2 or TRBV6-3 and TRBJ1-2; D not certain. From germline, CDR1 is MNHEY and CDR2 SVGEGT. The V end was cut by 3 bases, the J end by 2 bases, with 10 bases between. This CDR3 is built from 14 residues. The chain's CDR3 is CASSYIAENYGYTF. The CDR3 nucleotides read TGTGCCAGCAGTTATATCGCGGAGAACTATGGCTACACCTTC.

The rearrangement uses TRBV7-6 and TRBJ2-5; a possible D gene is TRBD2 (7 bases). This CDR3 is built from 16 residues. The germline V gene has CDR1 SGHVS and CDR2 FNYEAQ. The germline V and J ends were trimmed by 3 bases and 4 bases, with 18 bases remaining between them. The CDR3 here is CASSLAGATGRETQYF. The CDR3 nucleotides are TGTGCCAGCAGCTTGGCGGGGGCCACAGGGAGAGAGACCCAGTACTTC. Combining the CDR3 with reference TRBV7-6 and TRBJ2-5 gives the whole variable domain GAGVSQSPRYKVTKRGQDVALRCDPISGHVSLYWYRQALGQGPEFLTYFNYEAQQDKSGLPNDRFSAERPEGSISTLTIQRTEQRDSAMYRCASSLAGATGRETQYFGPGTRLLVL.